This T cell receptor (beta chain) comes out of a study of spatial heterogeneity in lung cancer (dated by TCRdb to the late 2010s). General notes on the study: More beta-chain than alpha-chain transcripts were consistently detected, likely reflecting higher beta-chain transcript abundance. In tumor regions, TCR transcript counts showed a strong correlation with a T cell transcriptional module score derived from matched bulk RNA-seq. In the raw uncorrected reads, each unique combination of TCR and UMI appeared on average more than ten times. In non-small cell lung cancer, the study made a quantitative comparison of TCR alpha and beta repertoires among multiple tumor regions, matched nontumor lung and blood. Nonsynonymous mutation counts, determined by whole-exome sequencing of tumor tissue, were related to features of the TCR repertoire. Both alpha and beta chains were TCR-sequenced in samples taken at surgery, namely 220 tumor regions, 61 to 65 matched nontumor lung samples and 45 to 60 PBMC samples. The investigation overall reported the following: A correlation was observed between the number of expanded intratumoral alpha and beta TCRs and the tumor nonsynonymous mutation count. TCR-seq coverage of tumor T cells was estimated at only approximately 7% for alpha chains and 12% to 15% for beta chains. Additional single-cell paired TCR alpha and beta sequencing was considered necessary to confirm, at a functional level, the hypothesis that regional TCRs recognize regional mutations. Counts of ubiquitous and regional expanded TCRs were found to correlate with counts of ubiquitous and regional nonsynonymous mutations, respectively.

This clonotype is assessed as medium-sized (0.01 to 0.1%). The antigen this receptor binds is unknown. Within one base of it there is no much larger clone, and no base qualities were kept. The junction shows trimming of 1 base on V and 4 bases on J, plus 8 bases between the germline ends. The germline V gene (reference sequence) supplies CDR1 SEHNR and CDR2 FQNEAQ. Reading from cysteine to phenylalanine, the CDR3 counts 14 amino acids. Solely the CDR3 DNA is kept, with 42 bases framed from the first base. The intended sense of this specimen's time point label: sample taken at primary tumor resection. Samples were obtained from approximately 72 patients with early-stage, untreated non-small cell lung cancer from the lung TRACERx cohort. TCR sequencing used whole RNA extracted from tumor and nontumor lung tissue, or from cryopreserved PBMC samples, without cell sorting. A patient was chosen for TCR sequencing only when enough RNA was available from at least two tumor regions. Before selection, tumor and adjacent nontumor lung specimens were reviewed by a lung pathologist.

Libraries were built with 5' RACE. The sequencing machine was a NextSeq 500. To allow correction of PCR and sequencing errors, the TCR library protocol tagged every TCR cDNA molecule with a unique molecular identifier. The study's processing was this. TCR identification, UMI-based error correction and CDR3 extraction were all carried out with Decombinator tools. TCRs above a frequency of 2 per 1,000, corresponding to the top 1% of the tumor frequency distribution, were defined as expanded. Expanded tumor TCRs were classed as regional if statistically deemed absent (corrected P<0.05) from at least one tumor region, otherwise ubiquitous. Renyi diversity was computed with the R vegan package after each repertoire had been subsampled 100 times to 5,000 TCRs. CDR3 similarity networks were built from amino acid triplet string-kernel similarity, connecting CDR3s with pairwise similarity above 0.82. TCRdb reanalyzed the raw reads on its own, using fastp at Q25 for trimming and MiXCR for clone calling, and kept in-frame beta chains. Entries are consolidated by CDR3 protein sequence, retaining the most common genes and DNA. What appears here as the V and J calls and clone size reflects TCRdb's work, not the paper's. The sample contains tens of thousands of distinct CDR3 sequences, around 5% of them found a single time. Clones ranked in the top ten supply about 10% of the sample.

The sequencing here drew on lung tumor tissue, taken at surgery. This sequence uses TRBV7-9 and TRBJ2-1, with the D gene uncertain. The TCR originated in a male donor with early-stage non-small cell lung cancer. CDR3 reads: CASSLGTLYNEQFF. The nucleotide sequence reads TGTGCCAGCAGCTTAGGTACACTTTACAATGAGCAGTTCTTC.